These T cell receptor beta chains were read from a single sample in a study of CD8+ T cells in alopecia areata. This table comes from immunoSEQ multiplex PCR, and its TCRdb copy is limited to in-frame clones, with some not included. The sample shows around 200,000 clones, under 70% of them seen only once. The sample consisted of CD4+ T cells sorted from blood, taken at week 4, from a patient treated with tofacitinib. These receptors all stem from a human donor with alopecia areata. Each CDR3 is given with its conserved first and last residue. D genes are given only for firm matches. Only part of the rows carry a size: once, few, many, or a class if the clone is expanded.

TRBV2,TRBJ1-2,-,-,TGTGCCAGCAGTGACAGTAACTATGGCTACACCTTC,CASSDSNYGYTF
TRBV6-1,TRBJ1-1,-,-,TGTGCCAGCATAAAGAACACTGAAGCTTTCTTT,CASIKNTEAFF
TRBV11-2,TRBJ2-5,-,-,TGTGCCAGCAGCCACATCGGGGGTTTAGAGACCCAGTACTTC,CASSHIGGLETQYF
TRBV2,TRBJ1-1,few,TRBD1,TGTGCCAGCAGAAAACAGGGGGGGAACACTGAAGCTTTCTTT,CASRKQGGNTEAFF
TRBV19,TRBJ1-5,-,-,TGTGCCAGTAGCCCAGGGTTCAATCAGCCCCAGCATTTT,CASSPGFNQPQHF
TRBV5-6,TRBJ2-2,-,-,TGTGCCAGCAGCTTTGACCTCACCGGGGAGCTGTTTTTT,CASSFDLTGELFF
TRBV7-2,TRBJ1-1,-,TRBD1,TGTGCCAGCAGATTTAGACAGGGTTCAATGTACTTCTTT,CASRFRQGSMYFF
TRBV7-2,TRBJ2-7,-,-,TGTGCCAGCAGCTCTACAGCGTCGAGCTCCTACGAGCAGTACTTC,CASSSTASSSYEQYF
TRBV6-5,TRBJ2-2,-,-,TGTGCCAGCAGTACGGCGGTGACCGGGGAGCTGTTTTTT,CASSTAVTGELFF
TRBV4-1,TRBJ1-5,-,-,TGCGCCAGCAGCCAAAGGGGGGGTGGCCAGCCCCAGCATTTT,CASSQRGGGQPQHF
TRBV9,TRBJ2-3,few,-,TGTGCCAGCAGCGTATCTACAGATACGCAGTATTTT,CASSVSTDTQYF
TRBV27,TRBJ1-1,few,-,TGTGCCAGCAGTTTATTGCGGGACACTGAAGCTTTCTTT,CASSLLRDTEAFF
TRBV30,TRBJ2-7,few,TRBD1,TGTGCCTGGGCCCCCGGGACAGGGCTCGAGCAGTACTTC,CAWAPGTGLEQYF
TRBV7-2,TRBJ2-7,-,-,TGTGCCAGCAGCCCAGCCACTCAGTACGAGCAGTACTTC,CASSPATQYEQYF
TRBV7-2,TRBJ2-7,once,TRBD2,TGTGCCAGCAGCCACGAGCGGGGGGGATACGAGCAGTACTTC,CASSHERGGYEQYF
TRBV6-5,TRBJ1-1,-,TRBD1,TGTGCCAGCAGTAACCTGGACAGGGCGCCGAGGGCTTTCTTT,CASSNLDRAPRAFF
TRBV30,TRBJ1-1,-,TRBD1,TGTGCCTGGTCGGGACAGGGGAACACTGAAGCTTTCTTT,CAWSGQGNTEAFF
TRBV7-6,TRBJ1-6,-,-,TGTGCCAGCAGCTCTTCCGGGACACTTCGTGGACCCCTCCACTTT,CASSSSGTLRGPLHF
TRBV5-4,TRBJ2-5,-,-,TGTGCCAGCAGCTTGACCCAAGAGACCCAGTACTTC,CASSLTQETQYF
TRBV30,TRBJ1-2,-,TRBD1,TGTGCCTGGAGTACTCCCCGGACAGGGGGCGGCCATGGCTACACCTTC,CAWSTPRTGGGHGYTF
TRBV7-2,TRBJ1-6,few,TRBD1,TGTGCCAGCAGCTTACGGACAGGCAATTCACCCCTCCACTTT,CASSLRTGNSPLHF
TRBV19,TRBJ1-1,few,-,TGTGCCAGTAGTGTTACAGGTAACACTGAAGCTTTCTTT,CASSVTGNTEAFF
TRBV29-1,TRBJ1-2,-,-,TGCAGCGGCTGGGGGGGCGCGAACTATGGCTACACCTTC,CSGWGGANYGYTF
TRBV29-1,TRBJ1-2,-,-,TGCAGCGCCCAACACGGAGGAGGCTACACCTTC,CSAQHGGGYTF
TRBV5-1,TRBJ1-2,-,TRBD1,TGCGCCAGCAGCAGAGGACAGGCAGGTGACTATGGCTACACCTTC,CASSRGQAGDYGYTF
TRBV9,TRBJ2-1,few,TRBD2,TGTGCCAGCAGCACCTCTGGCGCGGGGGTCCGCAATGAGCAGTTCTTC,CASSTSGAGVRNEQFF
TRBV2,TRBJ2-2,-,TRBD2,TGTGCCAGTGCCCTAGCGGGGGAGAACACCGGGGAGCTGTTTTTT,CASALAGENTGELFF
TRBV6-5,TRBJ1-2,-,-,TGTGCCAGCAGATTGGACCAGGGATCCTATGGCTACACCTTC,CASRLDQGSYGYTF
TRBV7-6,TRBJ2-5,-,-,TGTGCCAGCAGCTTGGGGCCGAACCAAGAGACCCAGTACTTC,CASSLGPNQETQYF
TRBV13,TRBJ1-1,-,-,TGTGCCAGCAGCTTTGGGGGGGGCACTGAAGCTTTCTTT,CASSFGGGTEAFF
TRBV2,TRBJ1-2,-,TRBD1,TGTGCCAGCAGTGGGGACAGGGGGATCTATGGCTACACCTTC,CASSGDRGIYGYTF
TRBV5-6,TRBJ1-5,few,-,TGTGCCAGCAGCTTACTCAGGGGCCCTACCAATCAGCCCCAGCATTTT,CASSLLRGPTNQPQHF
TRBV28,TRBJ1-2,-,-,TGTGCCAGCAGTTTACCAGGGCAAGGCTACACCTTC,CASSLPGQGYTF
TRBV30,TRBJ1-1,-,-,TGTGCCCGTACCGCGGGGAACACTGAAGCTTTCTTT,CARTAGNTEAFF
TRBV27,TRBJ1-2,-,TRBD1,TGTGCCAGCAGTTTGGCCGGGACAGCGAACTATGGCTACACCTTC,CASSLAGTANYGYTF
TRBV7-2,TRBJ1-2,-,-,TGTGCCAGCAGCTTATTTACGGGGGGCGCCTATGGCTACACCTTC,CASSLFTGGAYGYTF
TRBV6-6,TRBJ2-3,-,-,TGTGCCAGCTCCCTCAGGGACACAGATACGCAGTATTTT,CASSLRDTDTQYF
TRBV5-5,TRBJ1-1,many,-,TGTGCCAGCAGCTTGGCCCCATCCGGTGAAGCTTTCTTT,CASSLAPSGEAFF
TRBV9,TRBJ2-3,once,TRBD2,TGTGCCAGCAGCTTCTCGGGCGGGGGAAGCACAGATACGCAGTATTTT,CASSFSGGGSTDTQYF
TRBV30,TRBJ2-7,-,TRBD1,TGTGCCTGGAGTACTCGACAGGGAATTGCAGTTTACGAGCAGTACTTC,CAWSTRQGIAVYEQYF
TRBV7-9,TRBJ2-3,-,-,TGTGCCAGCAGCTCTTGGACAACTAGTCCTACGCAGTATTTT,CASSSWTTSPTQYF
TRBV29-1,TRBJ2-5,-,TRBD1,TGCAGCGTTGGACAAAACACAGGGACAGGGGCAGAGACCCAGTACTTC,CSVGQNTGTGAETQYF
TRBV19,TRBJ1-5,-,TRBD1,TGTGCCAGTAGGGCGTCAGGGGGGCATCAGCCCCAGCATTTT,CASRASGGHQPQHF
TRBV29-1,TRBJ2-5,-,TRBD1,TGCACGACAGGGCAAGAGACCCAGTACTTC,CTTGQETQYF
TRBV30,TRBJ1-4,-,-,TGTGCCTGGTCCAAGGCACAGGGATTTGATGAAAAACTGTTTTTT,CAWSKAQGFDEKLFF
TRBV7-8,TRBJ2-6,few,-,TGTGCCAGCAGCTTAGCGCCAGGCTCTGGGGCCAACGTCCTGACTTTC,CASSLAPGSGANVLTF
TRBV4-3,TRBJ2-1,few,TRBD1,TGCGCCAGCAGCCAAGTAGCGACAGGGCGGAATGAGCAGTTCTTC,CASSQVATGRNEQFF
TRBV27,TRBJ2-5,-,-,TGTGCCAGCAGTGAGGGGCGGGAGACCCAGTACTTC,CASSEGRETQYF
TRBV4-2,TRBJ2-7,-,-,TGTGCCAGCAGCCAAGATGGGGTGAGCTCCCGGCGGTACTTC,CASSQDGVSSRRYF
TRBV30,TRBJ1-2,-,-,TGTGCCTGGAGTGGTGGTCGGCAGGGTCGGGGCTACACCTTC,CAWSGGRQGRGYTF
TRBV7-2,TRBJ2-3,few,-,TGTGCCAGCAGCCCCCAGTTAACAGATACGCAGTATTTT,CASSPQLTDTQYF
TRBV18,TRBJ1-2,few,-,TGTGCCAGCTCCCCCCAGGACACAGTGACCGATGGCTACACCTTC,CASSPQDTVTDGYTF
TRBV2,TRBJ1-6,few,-,TGTGCCAGCACCGAGGAATACGGGGTTAATTCACCCCTCCACTTT,CASTEEYGVNSPLHF
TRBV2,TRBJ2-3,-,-,TGTGCCAGCAGTGACGCAGTCATTGATACGCAGTATTTT,CASSDAVIDTQYF
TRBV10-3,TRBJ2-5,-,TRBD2,TGTGCCATCCGGGGGGAAGAGACCCAGTACTTC,CAIRGEETQYF
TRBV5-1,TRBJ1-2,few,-,TGCGCCAGCAGCCAACCACCCAATGCGGGCTACACCTTC,CASSQPPNAGYTF
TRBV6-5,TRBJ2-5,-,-,TGTGCCAGCTCTGGGGGAGCTGAGACCCAGTACTTC,CASSGGAETQYF
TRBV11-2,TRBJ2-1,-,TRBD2,TGTGCCAGCAGCTCCGATAGCGGGGGGGCTGGTGAGCAGTTCTTC,CASSSDSGGAGEQFF
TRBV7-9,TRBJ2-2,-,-,TGTGCCAGCAGCTTTGGCAGGGGCCCCTCCCTGGGGAGGACCGGGGAGCTGTTTTTT,CASSFGRGPSLGRTGELFF
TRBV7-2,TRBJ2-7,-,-,TGTGCCAGCGGGCCTTCCTACGAGCAGTACTTC,CASGPSYEQYF